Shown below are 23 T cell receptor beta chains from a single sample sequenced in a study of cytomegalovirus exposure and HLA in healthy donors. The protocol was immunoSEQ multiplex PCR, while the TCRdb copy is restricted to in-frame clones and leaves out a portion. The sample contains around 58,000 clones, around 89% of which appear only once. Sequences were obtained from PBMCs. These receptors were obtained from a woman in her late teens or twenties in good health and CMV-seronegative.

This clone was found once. CDR3 in DNA: TGTGCCAGCAGCCTCCAGGGCTACGAGCAGTACTTC. It translates to CASSLQGYEQYF. The chain couples TRBV4-2 to TRBJ2-7; the D gene is possibly TRBD1 (5 bases). Deletions cut 4 bases from V and 3 bases from J, with 7 bases between. CDR1 is LGHNA and CDR2 is YNFKEQ in the germline V gene. The CDR3 has 12 amino acids.

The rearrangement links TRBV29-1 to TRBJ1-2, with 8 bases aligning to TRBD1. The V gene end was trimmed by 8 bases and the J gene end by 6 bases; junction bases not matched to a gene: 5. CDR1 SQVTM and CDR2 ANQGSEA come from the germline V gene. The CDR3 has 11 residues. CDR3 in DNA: TGCAGCACAGGGGGGGCAGATGGCTACACCTTC. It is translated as CSTGGADGYTF.

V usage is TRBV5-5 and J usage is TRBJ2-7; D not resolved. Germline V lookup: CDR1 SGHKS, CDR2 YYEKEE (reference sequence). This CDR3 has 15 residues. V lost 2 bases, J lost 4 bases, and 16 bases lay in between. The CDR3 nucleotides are TGTGCCAGCAGCTTTCGGGTCCCCAACCCTTACGAGCAGTACTTC. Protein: CASSFRVPNPYEQYF. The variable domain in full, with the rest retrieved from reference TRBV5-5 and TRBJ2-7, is DAGVTQSPTHLIKTRGQQVTLRCSPISGHKSVSWYQQVLGQGPQFIFQYYEKEERGRGNFPDRFSARQFPNYSSELNVNALLLGDSALYLCASSFRVPNPYEQYFGPGTRLTVT.

As DNA, the CDR3 is TGTGCCACCAGCAGAGACCCCGGACAGGTGGTAGACGAGCAGTACTTC. This translates into CATSRDPGQVVDEQYF. The rearrangement joins TRBV15 to TRBJ2-7; 7 nucleotides align to TRBD1. In germline, CDR1 is LNHNV, CDR2 YYDKDF (reference sequence). The J segment lost 5 bases and the V segment lost 0 bases, leaving 10 bases of the junction unmatched. This CDR3 has 16 residues.

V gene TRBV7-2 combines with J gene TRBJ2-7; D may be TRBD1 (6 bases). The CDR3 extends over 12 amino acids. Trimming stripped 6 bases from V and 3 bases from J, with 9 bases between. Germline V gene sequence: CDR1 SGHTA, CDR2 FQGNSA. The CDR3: CASSKQGYEQYF. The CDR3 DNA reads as TGTGCCAGCAGTAAACAGGGCTACGAGCAGTACTTC. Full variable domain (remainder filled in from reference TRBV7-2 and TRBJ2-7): GAGVSQSPSNKVTEKGKDVELRCDPISGHTALYWYRQSLGQGLEFLIYFQGNSAPDKSGLPSDRFSAERTGGSVSTLTIQRTQQEDSAVYLCASSKQGYEQYFGPGTRLTVT.

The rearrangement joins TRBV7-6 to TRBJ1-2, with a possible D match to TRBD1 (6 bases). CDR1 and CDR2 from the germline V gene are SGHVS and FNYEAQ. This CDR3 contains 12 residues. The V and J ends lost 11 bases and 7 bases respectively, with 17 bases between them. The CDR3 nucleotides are TGTGCCTCCCGACAGGACCCTTCTGGCTACACCTTC. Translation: CASRQDPSGYTF.

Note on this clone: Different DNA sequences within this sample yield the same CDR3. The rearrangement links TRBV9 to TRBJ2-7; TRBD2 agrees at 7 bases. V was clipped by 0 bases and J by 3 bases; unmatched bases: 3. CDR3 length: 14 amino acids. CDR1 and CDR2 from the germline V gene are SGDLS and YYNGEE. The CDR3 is CASSVGGGGYEQYF. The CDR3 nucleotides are TGTGCCAGCAGCGTAGGGGGGGGTGGCTACGAGCAGTACTTC.

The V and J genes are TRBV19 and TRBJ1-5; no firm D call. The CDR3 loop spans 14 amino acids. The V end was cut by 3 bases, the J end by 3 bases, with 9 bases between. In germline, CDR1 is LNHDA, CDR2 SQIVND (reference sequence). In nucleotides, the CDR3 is TGTGCCAGTAGTATCCCCAGGCCCAATCAGCCCCAGCATTTT. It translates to CASSIPRPNQPQHF.

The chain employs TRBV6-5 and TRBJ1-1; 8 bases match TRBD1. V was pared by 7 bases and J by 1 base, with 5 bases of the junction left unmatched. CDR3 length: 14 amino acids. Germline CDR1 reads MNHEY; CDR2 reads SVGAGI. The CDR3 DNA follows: TGTGCCAGCAAGATTGGACAGGGGAACACTGAAGCTTTCTTT. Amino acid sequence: CASKIGQGNTEAFF.

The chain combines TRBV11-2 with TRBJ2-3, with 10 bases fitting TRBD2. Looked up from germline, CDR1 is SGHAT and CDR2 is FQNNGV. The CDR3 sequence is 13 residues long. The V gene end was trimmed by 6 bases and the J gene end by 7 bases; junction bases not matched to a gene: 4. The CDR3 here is CASRASGGHTQYF. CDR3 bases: TGTGCCAGCAGGGCTAGCGGGGGCCATACGCAGTATTTT. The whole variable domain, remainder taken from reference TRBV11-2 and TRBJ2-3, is EAGVAQSPRYKIIEKRQSVAFWCNPISGHATLYWYQQILGQGPKLLIQFQNNGVVDDSQLPKDRFSAERLKGVDSTLKIQPAKLEDSAVYLCASRASGGHTQYFGPGTRLTVL.

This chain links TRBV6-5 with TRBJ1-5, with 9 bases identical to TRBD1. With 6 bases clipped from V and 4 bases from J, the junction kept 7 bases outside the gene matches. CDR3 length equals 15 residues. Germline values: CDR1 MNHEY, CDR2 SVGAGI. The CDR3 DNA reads TGTGCCAGCAGCCCTGGGACAGGGCCAAATCAGCCCCAGCATTTT. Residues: CASSPGTGPNQPQHF.

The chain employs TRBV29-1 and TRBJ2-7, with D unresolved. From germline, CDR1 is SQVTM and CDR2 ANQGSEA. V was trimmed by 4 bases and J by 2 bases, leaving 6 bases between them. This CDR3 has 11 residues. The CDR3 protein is CSVAQTYEQYF. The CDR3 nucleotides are TGCAGCGTTGCGCAGACCTACGAGCAGTACTTC.

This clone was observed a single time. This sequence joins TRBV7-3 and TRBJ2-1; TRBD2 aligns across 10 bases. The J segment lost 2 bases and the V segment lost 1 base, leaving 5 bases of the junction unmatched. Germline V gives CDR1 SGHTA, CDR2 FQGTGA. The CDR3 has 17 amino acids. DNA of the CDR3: TGTGCCAGCAGCTTAAGTGGTAGCGGGGGGACCTACAATGAGCAGTTCTTC. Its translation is CASSLSGSGGTYNEQFF.

CDR3 sequence (DNA): TGCAGCGTGACAAGTCCCGGGGCGAACACCGGGGAGCTGTTTTTT. This encodes CSVTSPGANTGELFF. This chain joins TRBV29-1 and TRBJ2-2, with D perhaps TRBD2 (5 bases). The germline V and J ends were trimmed by 6 bases and 0 bases, with 14 bases remaining between them. The germline V gene has CDR1 SQVTM and CDR2 ANQGSEA. The CDR3 length is 15 residues.

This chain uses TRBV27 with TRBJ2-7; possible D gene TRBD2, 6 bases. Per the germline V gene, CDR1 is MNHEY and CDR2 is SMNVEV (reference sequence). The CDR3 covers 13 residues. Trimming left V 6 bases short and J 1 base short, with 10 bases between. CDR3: CASRLADSYEQYF. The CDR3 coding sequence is TGTGCCAGCAGATTAGCGGATTCCTACGAGCAGTACTTC.

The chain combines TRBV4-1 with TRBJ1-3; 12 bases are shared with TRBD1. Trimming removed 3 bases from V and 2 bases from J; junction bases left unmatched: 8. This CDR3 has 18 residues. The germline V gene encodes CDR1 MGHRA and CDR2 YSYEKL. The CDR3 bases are TGCGCCAGCAGCCAGGGACCCGGGACAGGGGGCACTGGAAACACCATATATTTT. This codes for CASSQGPGTGGTGNTIYF.

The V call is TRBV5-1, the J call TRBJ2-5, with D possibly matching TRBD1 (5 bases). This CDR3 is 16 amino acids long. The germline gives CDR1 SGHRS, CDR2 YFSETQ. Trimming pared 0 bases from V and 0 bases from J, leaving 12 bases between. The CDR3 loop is CASSLGDRVYQETQYF. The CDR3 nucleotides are TGCGCCAGCAGCTTGGGCGACAGAGTTTACCAAGAGACCCAGTACTTC.

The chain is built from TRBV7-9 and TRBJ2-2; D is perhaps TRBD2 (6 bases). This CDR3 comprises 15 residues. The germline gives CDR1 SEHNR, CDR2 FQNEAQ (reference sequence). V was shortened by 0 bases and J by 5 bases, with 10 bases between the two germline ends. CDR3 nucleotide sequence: TGTGCCAGCAGCTTAGCGCTGGAGGGAACCGGGGAGCTGTTTTTT. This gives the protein CASSLALEGTGELFF.

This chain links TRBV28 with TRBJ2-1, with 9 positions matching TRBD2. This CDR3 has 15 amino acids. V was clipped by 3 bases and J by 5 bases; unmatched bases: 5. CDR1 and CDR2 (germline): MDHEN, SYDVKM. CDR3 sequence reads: CASSFWTSENNEQFF. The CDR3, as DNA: TGTGCCAGCAGTTTCTGGACTAGCGAGAACAATGAGCAGTTCTTC.

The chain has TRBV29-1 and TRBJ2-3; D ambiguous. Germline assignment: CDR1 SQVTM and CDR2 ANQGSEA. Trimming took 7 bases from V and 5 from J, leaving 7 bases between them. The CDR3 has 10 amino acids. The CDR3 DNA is TGCAGCGGGTTGAGAGATACGCAGTATTTT. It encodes CSGLRDTQYF.

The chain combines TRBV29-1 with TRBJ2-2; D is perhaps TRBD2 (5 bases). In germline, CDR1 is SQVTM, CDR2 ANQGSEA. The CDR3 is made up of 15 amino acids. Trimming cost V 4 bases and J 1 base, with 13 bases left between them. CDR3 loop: CSVARNAGNTGELFF. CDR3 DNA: TGCAGCGTTGCGAGAAACGCGGGGAACACCGGGGAGCTGTTTTTT.

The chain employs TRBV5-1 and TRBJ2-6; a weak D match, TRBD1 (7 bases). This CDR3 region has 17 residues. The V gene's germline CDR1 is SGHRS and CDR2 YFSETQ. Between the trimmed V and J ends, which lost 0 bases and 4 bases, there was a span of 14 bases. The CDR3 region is CASSLESGGPGANVLTF. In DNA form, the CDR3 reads TGCGCCAGCAGCTTGGAGTCAGGGGGGCCCGGGGCCAACGTCCTGACTTTC.

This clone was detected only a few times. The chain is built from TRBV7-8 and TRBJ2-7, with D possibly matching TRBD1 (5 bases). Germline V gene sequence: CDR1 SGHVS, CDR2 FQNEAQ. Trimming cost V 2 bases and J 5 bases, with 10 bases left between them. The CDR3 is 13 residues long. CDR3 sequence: CASSLQGTDEQYF. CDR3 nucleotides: TGTGCCAGCAGCTTACAGGGCACGGACGAGCAGTACTTC.